The subject of this entry is one T cell receptor (beta chain). Trimming left V 5 bases short and J 5 bases short, with 9 bases between. This CDR3 has 12 residues. Germline V gene sequence: CDR1 SGHVS, CDR2 FNYEAQ. This sample was included in a study of technical replicates of blood from a few donors. Produced via immunoSEQ multiplex PCR; TCRdb's table is partial and in-frame only. The sample comprises fewer than 85,000 clones, 90% to 95% of which are singletons, and approximately 5% rests with the top ten. This chain connects TRBV7-6 to TRBJ1-1; D perhaps matches TRBD1 (6 bases). The specimen was PBMCs. This TCR came from a human donor in good health. Some clones in this sample may be carry-over from other donors' samples. CDR3: CASSNRVTEAFF. Here the CDR3 DNA reads TGTGCCAGCAGCAACAGGGTTACTGAAGCTTTCTTT.